The text below deals with one T cell receptor beta chain. Its antigen is currently unknown. The data were obtained in a study of cytomegalovirus exposure and HLA in healthy donors. General study findings and limits: Fewer N-insertions than the 666-donor mean were reportedly shown by an Asian-associated ancestry cluster in a later analysis.

PCR used 60 Vbeta primers and 13 Jbeta primers. The data were produced by immunoSEQ multiplex PCR, yet TCRdb's version contains in-frame clones alone and is incomplete. The table records some 180,000 clones, just over 75% of them present only once. Trimming shortened V by 7 bases and J by 6 bases, and 10 bases separated the two germline ends. The CDR3 extends over 11 amino acids. The germline V gene encodes CDR1 MNHEY and CDR2 SMNVEV (reference sequence). Material: PBMCs. The chain employs TRBV27 and TRBJ2-7, with D possibly TRBD1 on 7 matching bases. This receptor was taken from a man younger than 45 in good health and CMV-seronegative. This CDR3 reads CASTQGGEQYF. The CDR3 DNA is TGTGCCAGCACCCAGGGGGGCGAGCAGTACTTC.